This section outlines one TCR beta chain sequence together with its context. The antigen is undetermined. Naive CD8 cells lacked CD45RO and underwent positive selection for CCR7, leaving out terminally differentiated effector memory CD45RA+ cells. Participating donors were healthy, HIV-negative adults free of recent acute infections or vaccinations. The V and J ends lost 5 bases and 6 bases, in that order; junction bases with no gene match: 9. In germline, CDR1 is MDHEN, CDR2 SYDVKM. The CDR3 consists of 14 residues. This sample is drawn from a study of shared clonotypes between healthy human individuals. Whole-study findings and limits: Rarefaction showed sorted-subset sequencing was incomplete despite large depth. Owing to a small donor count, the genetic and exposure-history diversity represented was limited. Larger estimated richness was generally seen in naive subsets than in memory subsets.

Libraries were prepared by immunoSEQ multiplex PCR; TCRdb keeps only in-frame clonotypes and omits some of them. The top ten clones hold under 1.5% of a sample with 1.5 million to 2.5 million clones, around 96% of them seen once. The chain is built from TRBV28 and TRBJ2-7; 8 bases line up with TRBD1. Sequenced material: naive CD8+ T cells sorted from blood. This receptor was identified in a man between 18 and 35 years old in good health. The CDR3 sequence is CASSLQGEVPEQYF. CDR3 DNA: TGTGCCAGCAGTCTACAGGGGGAAGTACCCGAGCAGTACTTC.